These 16 T cell receptor beta chains came from one sample sequenced in a study of T-cell reconstitution after alpha-beta-depleted transplantation in children. A TCRbeta library incorporating unique molecular identifiers was prepared. TCRdb independently ran MiXCR on the PCR reads; one entry per CDR3 protein. This repertoire shows around 490,000 distinct CDR3 sequences, approximately 10% found once; its top ten account for approximately 15%. The sequencing used PBMCs, mostly from graft donor cells, collected 180 days after TCRalphabeta/CD19-depleted stem cell transplant. These receptors were taken from a female patient aged 2 to 10 who had a stem cell transplant for aplastic anemia, so the T cells may come from the graft donor.

In this sample, this clonotype turned up many times. The chain links TRBV28 to TRBJ1-1; the D gene is possibly TRBD1 (5 bases). This CDR3 comprises 15 residues. From germline, CDR1 is MDHEN and CDR2 SYDVKM. Trimming stripped 4 bases from V and 3 bases from J, with 15 bases between. The DNA of the CDR3 is TGTGCCAGCAGTTCCCTCCGGGACCCTTACACTGAAGCTTTCTTT. As protein: CASSSLRDPYTEAFF.

The V gene is TRBV6-2 or TRBV6-3, the J gene TRBJ1-2; D unclear. The CDR3 consists of 12 residues. Germline CDR1 MNHEY, CDR2 SVGEGT. Trimming cost V 8 bases and J 8 bases, with 15 bases left between them. CDR3 protein: CASSPEGRGYTF. The CDR3 DNA is TGTGCCAGCTCCCCTGAGGGAAGGGGCTACACCTTC.

The CDR3 loop reads CASSPSRTARNEQFF. The CDR3 nucleotides are TGTGCCAGCAGCCCGAGCAGGACAGCCAGAAATGAGCAGTTCTTC. V gene TRBV9 combines with J gene TRBJ2-1, with a possible D match to TRBD1 (6 bases). Trimming cost V 4 bases and J 7 bases, with 18 bases left between them. Germline assignment: CDR1 SGDLS and CDR2 YYNGEE. The CDR3 extends over 15 amino acids.

The chain recombines TRBV20-1 with TRBJ2-2, with D tentatively TRBD1 or TRBD2 (5 bases each). Germline CDR1 reads DFQATT; CDR2 reads SNEGSKA (reference sequence). CDR3 length: 15 residues. V lost 2 bases, J lost 7 bases, and 17 bases lay in between. The CDR3 loop reads CSARRQGVDSGELFF. In DNA form, the CDR3 reads TGCAGTGCTAGACGTCAGGGAGTAGACAGCGGGGAGCTGTTTTTT.

The chain recombines TRBV29-1 with TRBJ1-3; TRBD1 agrees at 7 bases. The CDR3 spans 15 residues. Germline V gene lookup returns CDR1 SQVTM and CDR2 ANQGSEA. The J segment lost 2 bases and the V segment lost 5 bases, leaving 9 bases of the junction unmatched. The chain's CDR3 is CSVSLRGGTGNTIYF. The CDR3 region has the DNA TGCAGCGTTTCCCTCAGGGGGGGAACTGGAAACACCATATATTTT. The complete variable domain, with remaining parts taken from reference TRBV29-1 and TRBJ1-3, reads SAVISQKPSRDICQRGTSLTIQCQVDSQVTMMFWYRQQPGQSLTLIATANQGSEATYESGFVIDKFPISRPNLTFSTLTVSNMSPEDSSIYLCSVSLRGGTGNTIYFGEGSWLTVV.

This chain joins TRBV4-3 and TRBJ2-4; D is possibly TRBD2 (6 bases). Trimming removed 3 bases from V and 3 bases from J, with 24 bases in between. CDR3 length: 19 amino acids. The germline CDR1 and CDR2 sequences are LGHNA and YSLEER. The CDR3 region is CASSHGGLTGVTRKNIQYF. The CDR3 region has the DNA TGCGCCAGCAGCCACGGAGGGCTAACGGGAGTTACCCGCAAAAACATTCAGTACTTC.

This clonotype was seen only a few times. The genes are TRBV7-2 and TRBJ2-4, with D perhaps TRBD2 (6 bases). Per germline, CDR1 SGHTA and CDR2 FQGNSA. V shed 5 bases and J shed 7 bases, with 15 bases lying between them. CDR3 length: 14 residues. The CDR3 DNA sequence: TGTGCCAGCAGCAACGGTCTCCGGGGGAACATTCAGTACTTC. This encodes CASSNGLRGNIQYF.

The chain links TRBV14 to TRBJ1-4; 7 positions match TRBD1. The CDR3 consists of 13 residues. V lost 5 bases to trimming and J lost 6 bases; unmatched junction nucleotides: 3. Germline V gives CDR1 SGHDN, CDR2 FVKESK. The CDR3 loop reads CASSTGTDEKLFF. The CDR3 DNA sequence: TGTGCCAGCAGCACCGGGACAGATGAAAAACTGTTTTTT. Using reference TRBV14 and TRBJ1-4 for the parts outside the CDR3, the full variable domain is EAGVTQFPSHSVIEKGQTVTLRCDPISGHDNLYWYRRVMGKEIKFLLHFVKESKQDESGMPNNRFLAERTGGTYSTLKVQPAELEDSGVYFCASSTGTDEKLFFGSGTQLSVL.

The table lists this clonotype with many counts. The rearrangement uses TRBV20-1 and TRBJ2-1; D is ambiguous. Germline CDR1 and CDR2: DFQATT and SNEGSKA (reference sequence). V dropped 6 bases and J dropped 6 bases, with 12 bases sitting between them. This CDR3 is built from 12 residues. The CDR3 DNA reads as TGCAGTGCCCCTTCGACGGGCAATGAGCAGTTCTTC. Protein: CSAPSTGNEQFF.

This sequence joins TRBV28 and TRBJ2-7; perhaps TRBD2 as D (6 bases). The CDR3 is 12 amino acids. Germline assignment: CDR1 MDHEN and CDR2 SYDVKM. V was trimmed by 8 bases and J by 2 bases, leaving 10 bases between them. This CDR3 is CASGRLPYEQYV. CDR3 bases: TGTGCCAGCGGGAGGTTGCCCTACGAGCAGTACGTC.

This clonotype has a handful of counts. This chain joins TRBV4-1 and TRBJ2-1; possibly TRBD1 for D (6 bases). There are 22 residues in the CDR3. Deletions cut 0 bases from V and 0 bases from J, with 27 bases between. In germline, CDR1 is MGHRA, CDR2 YSYEKL. Here the CDR3 reads CASSQDVRGRGRLRSSYNEQFF. CDR3 DNA: TGCGCCAGCAGCCAAGATGTCAGGGGCCGAGGAAGACTGAGGAGCTCCTACAATGAGCAGTTCTTC.

This clonotype was recorded at least ten times. This sequence joins TRBV5-1 and TRBJ2-3; 11 nucleotides line up with TRBD2. After removal of 3 bases from V and 2 bases from J, the junction contained 5 bases not matched to a gene. The CDR3 sequence is 16 residues long. Germline V gives CDR1 SGHRS, CDR2 YFSETQ. The CDR3, as DNA: TGCGCCAGCAGCTCACTAGCGGGGGCTTACACAGATACGCAGTATTTT. It is translated as CASSSLAGAYTDTQYF. The entire variable domain, with the rest obtained from reference TRBV5-1 and TRBJ2-3, is as follows: KAGVTQTPRYLIKTRGQQVTLSCSPISGHRSVSWYQQTPGQGLQFLFEYFSETQRNKGNFPGRFSGRQFSNSRSEMNVSTLELGDSALYLCASSSLAGAYTDTQYFGPGTRLTVL.

This clonotype has ten or more counts. This chain links TRBV29-1 with TRBJ2-2, with 7 bases fitting TRBD1. Trimming took 7 bases from V and 4 from J; bases not matched to a gene: 3. The CDR3 has 12 residues. Germline values: CDR1 SQVTM, CDR2 ANQGSEA. In nucleotides, the CDR3 is TGCAGCGCCCGGACAGGCACCGGGGAGCTGTTTTTT. Translating it yields CSARTGTGELFF.

V gene TRBV29-1 combines with J gene TRBJ1-4; D gene uncertain. Germline values: CDR1 SQVTM, CDR2 ANQGSEA. V was shortened by 4 bases and J by 1 base, with 7 bases between the two germline ends. CDR3 length equals 13 residues. The CDR3 DNA sequence: TGCAGCGTTGCGGCTGGAACTAATGAAAAACTGTTTTTT. It translates to CSVAAGTNEKLFF. Drawing the rest from reference TRBV29-1 and TRBJ1-4, the complete variable domain is SAVISQKPSRDICQRGTSLTIQCQVDSQVTMMFWYRQQPGQSLTLIATANQGSEATYESGFVIDKFPISRPNLTFSTLTVSNMSPEDSSIYLCSVAAGTNEKLFFGSGTQLSVL.

The V and J genes are TRBV29-1 and TRBJ2-1, with D perhaps matching TRBD1 (6 bases). This CDR3 has 16 amino acids. Between the trimmed V and J ends, which lost 5 bases and 5 bases, there was a span of 22 bases. Germline V gene sequence: CDR1 SQVTM, CDR2 ANQGSEA. For the CDR3, the DNA is TGCAGCGTTTCCGGCCGTCGAGGGGGTAATAACAATGAGCAGTTCTTC. This sequence encodes CSVSGRRGGNNNEQFF.

The chain links TRBV20-1 to TRBJ2-1; no reliable D call. CDR3 size: 12 residues. The germline V and J ends were trimmed by 3 bases and 2 bases, with 5 bases remaining between them. Per the germline V gene, CDR1 is DFQATT and CDR2 is SNEGSKA (reference sequence). The CDR3 nucleotides are TGCAGTGCTAGGCTACCCTACAATGAGCAGTTCTTC. Translation: CSARLPYNEQFF.